The 11 T cell receptor beta chains reported below all come from one sample, sequenced in a study of cytomegalovirus exposure and HLA in healthy donors. Vbeta (60) and Jbeta (13) primers were used in the PCR. Data came from immunoSEQ multiplex PCR; TCRdb stores just in-frame clones and leaves some out. The sample has 150,000 to 200,000 clones; around 80% are singletons. Input material: PBMCs. Receptors originate from a man aged 30 to 39 in good health and CMV-seronegative.

The chain is built from TRBV9 and TRBJ2-1; 7 bases align to TRBD1. J gave up 2 bases and V 0 bases, and 2 bases lay outside the gene matches. CDR3 length: 15 amino acids. In germline, CDR1 is SGDLS, CDR2 YYNGEE. In nucleotides, the CDR3 is TGTGCCAGCAGCGTAGGGGACAGCGCCTACAATGAGCAGTTCTTC. Its translation: CASSVGDSAYNEQFF.

The chain is built from TRBV15 and TRBJ2-7; TRBD2 matches at 12 bases. The junction had 0 bases not matched to a gene; V was cut back by 1 base and J by 2 bases. This CDR3 has 15 amino acids. Germline CDR1 is LNHNV and CDR2 is YYDKDF (reference sequence). CDR3 coding DNA: TGTGCCACCAGCAGAGGACTAGCGGGGGCCTACGAGCAGTACTTC. Its protein product is CATSRGLAGAYEQYF.

The chain carries TRBV9 and TRBJ1-2, with no clear D. The V gene's germline CDR1 is SGDLS and CDR2 YYNGEE. CDR3 length equals 13 residues. V shed 4 bases and J shed 7 bases, with 14 bases lying between them. CDR3 DNA sequence: TGTGCCAGCAGCCCCTCTACTGCAGGTGGCTACACCTTC. Its protein product is CASSPSTAGGYTF.

This chain connects TRBV7-3 to TRBJ2-7; 11 bases align to TRBD2. With 7 bases clipped from V and 1 base from J, the junction kept 15 bases outside the gene matches. This CDR3 contains 18 residues. CDR1 is SGHTA, CDR2 FQGTGA, per germline. This CDR3 is CASTKWALAGEESYEQYF. Here the CDR3 DNA reads TGTGCCAGCACTAAGTGGGCACTAGCGGGAGAGGAGTCCTACGAGCAGTACTTC. The full variable domain, with the rest looked up from reference TRBV7-3 and TRBJ2-7, is GAGVSQTPSNKVTEKGKYVELRCDPISGHTALYWYRQSLGQGPEFLIYFQGTGAADDSGLPNDRFFAVRPEGSVSTLKIQRTERGDSAVYLCASTKWALAGEESYEQYFGPGTRLTVT.

Only one count was recorded for this clone. The chain recombines TRBV2 with TRBJ1-6; 9 positions agree with TRBD1. The CDR3 totals 17 residues. V shed 1 base and J 9 bases; nucleotides not matched to a gene: 10. In germline, CDR1 is SNHLY, CDR2 FYNNEI. The CDR3 DNA reads as TGTGCCAGCAGTGAAGGTGGGACAGGGTACTCGGGTTCACCCCTCCACTTT. Translating gives CASSEGGTGYSGSPLHF.

The V call is TRBV6-5, the J call TRBJ2-5; no clear D. CDR1 MNHEY and CDR2 SVGAGI come from the germline V gene. The CDR3 totals 12 residues. CDR3 protein: CVVNSAEETQYF. The DNA for the CDR3 is TGTGTCGTGAACTCCGCGGAAGAGACCCAGTACTTC.

J is TRBJ2-5 and V is TRBV28; no definite D call. CDR1 MDHEN and CDR2 SYDVKM come from the germline V gene. The CDR3 spans 13 residues. Trimming removed 1 base from V and 6 bases from J, with 9 bases in between. The CDR3 DNA is TGTGCCAGCAGTTTATTTGTTGGGCAGACCCAGTACTTC. It yields the protein CASSLFVGQTQYF.

The chain employs TRBV9 and TRBJ2-7; 11 bases fit TRBD2. The germline CDR1 and CDR2 sequences are SGDLS and YYNGEE. The CDR3 covers 15 residues. V was pared by 3 bases and J by 0 bases, with 2 bases of the junction left unmatched. CDR3 bases: TGTGCCAGCAGCGCGGGACTAGCGGACTCCTACGAGCAGTACTTC. It translates to CASSAGLADSYEQYF.

The chain couples TRBV9 to TRBJ2-1; weak D call: TRBD2 (6 bases). The CDR3 loop spans 15 amino acids. Germline-derived CDR1 and CDR2 are SGDLS and YYNGEE. Trimming pared 3 bases from V and 4 bases from J, leaving 14 bases between. The CDR3 region is CASSGGAPKYNEQFF. The CDR3 DNA reads TGTGCCAGCAGCGGCGGGGCGCCAAAGTACAATGAGCAGTTCTTC. Full variable domain (remainder filled in from reference TRBV9 and TRBJ2-1): DSGVTQTPKHLITATGQRVTLRCSPRSGDLSVYWYQQSLDQGLQFLIQYYNGEERAKGNILERFSAQQFPDLHSELNLSSLELGDSALYFCASSGGAPKYNEQFFGPGTRLTVL.

This clone was seen a few times. The V call is TRBV11-2, the J call TRBJ2-1, with TRBD1 as a possible D gene (5 bases). Trimming stripped 7 bases from V and 7 bases from J, with 8 bases between. Germline assignment: CDR1 SGHAT and CDR2 FQNNGV. The CDR3 has 11 amino acids. CDR3 DNA sequence: TGTGCCAGCACCCAGGGTAATGAGCAGTTCTTC. Amino acids: CASTQGNEQFF.

This chain links TRBV29-1 with TRBJ2-1, with 9 bases fitting TRBD2. Germline CDR1 is SQVTM and CDR2 is ANQGSEA. The CDR3 has 14 amino acids. J was trimmed by 4 bases and V by 4 bases; bases with no gene match: 5. The CDR3 bases are TGCAGCGTTGTGGCGGGAGGGCTTTACAATGAGCAGTTCTTC. Its translation is CSVVAGGLYNEQFF.